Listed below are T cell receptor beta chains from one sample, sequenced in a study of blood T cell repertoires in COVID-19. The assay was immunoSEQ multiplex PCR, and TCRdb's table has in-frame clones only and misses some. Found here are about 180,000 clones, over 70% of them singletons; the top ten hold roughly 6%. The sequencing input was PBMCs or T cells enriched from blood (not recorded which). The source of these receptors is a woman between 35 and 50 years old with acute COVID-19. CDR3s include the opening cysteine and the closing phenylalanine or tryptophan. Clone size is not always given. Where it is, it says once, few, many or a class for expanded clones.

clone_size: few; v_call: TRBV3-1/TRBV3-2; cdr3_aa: CASSPVAAPYNEQFF
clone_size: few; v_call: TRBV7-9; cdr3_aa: CASSPQGQSILTEAFF
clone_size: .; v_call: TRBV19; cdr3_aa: CASSKKGASWTEAFF
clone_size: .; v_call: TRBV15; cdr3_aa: CATSRGAAGETQYF
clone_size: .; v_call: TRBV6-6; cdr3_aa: CASSYPLTGGSYGYTF
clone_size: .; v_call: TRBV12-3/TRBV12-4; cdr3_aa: CASSSSYTDTQYF
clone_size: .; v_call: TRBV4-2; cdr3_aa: CASSPPSNTGELFF
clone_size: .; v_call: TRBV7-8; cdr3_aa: CASSLGLAGGPPFYNEQFF
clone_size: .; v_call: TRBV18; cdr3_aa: CASSPSLGGGSGNTIYF
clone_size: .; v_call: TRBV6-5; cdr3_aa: CASTIRESTDTQYF
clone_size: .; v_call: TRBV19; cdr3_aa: CASSIGGQLRNTIYF
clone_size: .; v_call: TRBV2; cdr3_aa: CASSPNPNYGYTF
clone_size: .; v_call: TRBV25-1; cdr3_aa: CASSETAGLINEQFF
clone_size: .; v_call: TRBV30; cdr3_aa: CAWATGSGYTF
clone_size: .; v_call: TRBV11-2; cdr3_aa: CASSPGLDPDEQFF